Below are 23 T cell receptor beta chains sequenced from a single sample in a study of blood T cell repertoires in COVID-19. Profiling relied on immunoSEQ multiplex PCR, and the TCRdb table lists in-frame clones only, not all of them. The sample lists 150,000 to 200,000 clones; 70% to 85% were seen once. The sequenced sample consisted of peripheral blood. All receptors come from an elderly woman with acute or convalescent COVID-19.

The chain recombines TRBV5-1 with TRBJ2-7, with 9 bases matching TRBD1. CDR1 is SGHRS and CDR2 is YFSETQ in the germline V gene. This CDR3 contains 18 residues. The V gene end was trimmed by 0 bases and the J gene end by 0 bases; junction bases not matched to a gene: 10. CDR3: CASSLDGTGMVSSYEQYF. In DNA, the CDR3 is TGCGCCAGCAGCTTGGACGGGACAGGGATGGTGAGCTCCTACGAGCAGTACTTC.

The chain has TRBV12-3 or TRBV12-4 and TRBJ1-1; unclear D gene. This CDR3 is built from 13 residues. Trimming took 3 bases from V and 1 from J, leaving 6 bases between them. CDR3 loop: CASSFRQNTEAFF. CDR3 nucleotide sequence: TGTGCCAGCAGTTTTAGACAGAACACTGAAGCTTTCTTT.

The chain employs TRBV11-2 and TRBJ1-1; maybe TRBD1 (5 bases). CDR1 is SGHAT and CDR2 is FQNNGV in the germline V gene. The CDR3 length is 14 residues. Deletions cut 4 bases from V and 6 bases from J, with 15 bases between. CDR3 protein: CASSYLGGKAEAFF. CDR3 nucleotides: TGTGCCAGCAGCTACCTGGGGGGGAAGGCTGAAGCTTTCTTT.

The gene calls are TRBV6-6 and TRBJ2-7; possibly TRBD2 for D (6 bases). The CDR3 has 14 residues. CDR1 is MNHNY and CDR2 is SVGAGI in the germline V gene (reference sequence). Trimming pared 4 bases from V and 7 bases from J, leaving 17 bases between. CDR3 bases: TGTGCCAGCAGTTTGAGGCTAGCGCAGAGAGAGCAGTACTTC. It encodes CASSLRLAQREQYF.

This chain joins TRBV5-6 and TRBJ1-5, with unresolved D. Per germline, CDR1 SGHDT and CDR2 YYEEEE. Between the trimmed V and J ends, which lost 2 bases and 4 bases, there was a span of 10 bases. This CDR3 is built from 14 residues. CDR3 amino acids: CASSFSGKNQPQHF. The CDR3 region has the DNA TGTGCCAGCAGCTTTTCAGGAAAAAATCAGCCCCAGCATTTT.

This clone turned up a few times. This chain uses TRBV27 with TRBJ1-2; 8 nucleotides line up with TRBD1. The CDR3 spans 14 residues. Per the germline V gene, CDR1 is MNHEY and CDR2 is SMNVEV (reference sequence). V shed 4 bases and J 12 bases; nucleotides not matched to a gene: 13. CDR3 region: CASSYSPKDREHTF. CDR3 DNA: TGTGCCAGCAGTTATTCCCCTAAGGACAGGGAGCACACCTTC.

The chain combines TRBV10-1 with TRBJ2-1, with 7 nucleotides matching TRBD2. Unmatched junction bases numbered 7, after V lost 0 bases and J lost 5 bases. Germline values: CDR1 WNHNN, CDR2 SYGVQD (reference sequence). CDR3 length: 16 residues. This CDR3 is CASSESQAGRNNEQFF. In nucleotides, the CDR3 is TGCGCCAGCAGTGAGTCTCAAGCGGGGAGAAACAATGAGCAGTTCTTC.

This clone was detected once. The genes are TRBV19 and TRBJ2-2; 8 bases map to TRBD1. After removal of 6 bases from V and 1 base from J, the junction contained 7 bases not matched to a gene. Germline V gives CDR1 LNHDA, CDR2 SQIVND (reference sequence). There are 16 residues in the CDR3. The CDR3 loop is CASRKLGQENTGELFF. The CDR3 bases are TGTGCCAGTAGGAAACTGGGACAGGAGAACACCGGGGAGCTGTTTTTT.

There are a few counts of this clone. V is TRBV4-3 and J is TRBJ2-7; the match to TRBD2 covers 13 bases. The CDR3 is 15 amino acids. Germline assignment: CDR1 LGHNA and CDR2 YSLEER. J gave up 3 bases and V 3 bases, and 2 bases lay outside the gene matches. CDR3 bases: TGCGCCAGCAGCCACGGACTAGCGGGAGTCTACGAGCAGTACTTC. As protein: CASSHGLAGVYEQYF.

V and J are TRBV2 and TRBJ1-6; D ambiguous. This CDR3 region has 15 residues. Germline loops: CDR1 SNHLY, CDR2 FYNNEI. V was shortened by 7 bases and J by 2 bases, with 12 bases between the two germline ends. Here the CDR3 DNA reads TGTGCCAGCACCAGAGAGGGCCCCTATAATTCACCCCTCCACTTT. The encoded protein is CASTREGPYNSPLHF.

This chain links TRBV11-2 with TRBJ1-2; possibly TRBD1 for D (5 bases). Trimming took off 0 bases at V and 6 bases at J, with 14 bases between the two ends. This CDR3 has 15 residues. Germline assignment: CDR1 SGHAT and CDR2 FQNNGV. The CDR3 region is CASSLDPRVNDGYTF. The CDR3 bases are TGTGCCAGCAGCTTAGACCCCAGGGTCAATGATGGCTACACCTTC.

A single count supports this clone. The rearrangement joins TRBV11-2 to TRBJ2-3; 10 bases agree with TRBD2. Trimming at V came to 5 bases and at J to 4 bases, leaving 6 bases not matched to a gene. The CDR3 is 15 residues long. Per germline, CDR1 SGHAT and CDR2 FQNNGV. The CDR3 protein is CASSGAGGLADTQYF. The CDR3 DNA follows: TGTGCCAGCAGCGGAGCGGGGGGGTTGGCAGATACGCAGTATTTT.

The chain recombines TRBV28 with TRBJ2-2; possible D gene TRBD1, 6 bases. The CDR3 has 17 amino acids. Germline lookup yields CDR1 MDHEN and CDR2 SYDVKM. Trimming left V 6 bases short and J 3 bases short, with 20 bases between. In nucleotides, the CDR3 is TGTGCCAGCAGCGACTTTACCCGGACAGACTACACCGGGGAGCTGTTTTTT. Translating it yields CASSDFTRTDYTGELFF. The full variable domain, rest sourced from reference TRBV28 and TRBJ2-2, is DVKVTQSSRYLVKRTGEKVFLECVQDMDHENMFWYRQDPGLGLRLIYFSYDVKMKEKGDIPEGYSVSREKKERFSLILESASTNQTSMYLCASSDFTRTDYTGELFFGEGSRLTVL.

The chain employs TRBV4-3 and TRBJ1-2; tentatively, D is TRBD1 (6 bases). CDR3 length: 14 amino acids. CDR1 is LGHNA and CDR2 is YSLEER in the germline V gene. Trimming removed 4 bases at V and 4 bases at J, with 13 bases between. DNA of the CDR3: TGCGCCAGCAGCCCAGGAACAGGGACCTATGGCTACACCTTC. Residues: CASSPGTGTYGYTF.

The gene calls are TRBV18 and TRBJ2-1, with 9 nucleotides matching TRBD2. Looked up from germline, CDR1 is KGHSH and CDR2 is LQKENI. The CDR3 is made up of 16 amino acids. Unmatched junction bases numbered 6, after V lost 3 bases and J lost 3 bases. The CDR3 spells CASSPLASGVYNEQFF. The CDR3 DNA reads TGTGCCAGCTCACCGCTCGCTAGCGGGGTCTACAATGAGCAGTTCTTC.

The rearrangement joins TRBV4-1 to TRBJ1-5, with a tentative D call TRBD1 (5 bases). V was cut by 8 bases and J by 2 bases, with 13 bases left in between. Germline-derived CDR1 and CDR2 are MGHRA and YSYEKL. This CDR3 is 14 amino acids long. CDR3 sequence: CASWGGGRNQPQHF. In nucleotides, the CDR3 is TGCGCCAGCTGGGGGGGTGGACGCAATCAGCCCCAGCATTTT.

The DNA for the CDR3 is TGTGCCAGCAGTTTCCGGACAGGGGCCCCCCAGCATTTT. Amino acids: CASSFRTGAPQHF. The rearrangement joins TRBV12-3 or TRBV12-4 to TRBJ1-5; 9 positions agree with TRBD1. With V trimmed by 3 bases and J by 10 bases, 4 bases remained unmatched. The CDR3 runs to 13 residues.

This chain joins TRBV6-2 or TRBV6-3 and TRBJ1-1, with no clear D. The CDR3 consists of 13 residues. CDR1 and CDR2 (germline): MNHEY, SVGEGT. V was cut by 2 bases and J by 11 bases, with 15 bases left in between. The CDR3 DNA reads as TGTGCCAGCAGTTACGAAGAATGGTGGCTGGCTTTCTTT. Residues: CASSYEEWWLAFF.

The gene calls are TRBV19 and TRBJ1-1, with TRBD1 as a possible D gene (6 bases). This CDR3 region has 16 residues. CDR1 and CDR2 from the germline V gene are LNHDA and SQIVND (reference sequence). V was shortened by 7 bases and J by 1 base, with 19 bases between the two germline ends. The DNA of the CDR3 is TGTGCCAGTATTCCCAAGAGGGGGACCGCGAACACTGAAGCTTTCTTT. This gives the protein CASIPKRGTANTEAFF.

This clone was observed a handful of times. The chain has TRBV5-4 and TRBJ2-5; 7 bases are a match to TRBD2. The length of the CDR3 is 15 residues. Germline trimming cut 0 bases from V and 3 bases from J; bases unmatched to any gene: 5. Germline-derived CDR1 and CDR2 are SGHNT and YYREEE (reference sequence). Here the CDR3 reads CASSLASSGKETQYF. Here the CDR3 DNA reads TGTGCCAGCAGCTTGGCGTCTAGCGGTAAAGAGACCCAGTACTTC. The full variable domain, its missing parts supplied by reference TRBV5-4 and TRBJ2-5, is ETGVTQSPTHLIKTRGQQVTLRCSSQSGHNTVSWYQQALGQGPQFIFQYYREEENGRGNFPPRFSGLQFPNYSSELNVNALELDDSALYLCASSLASSGKETQYFGPGTRLLVL.

The chain joins TRBV2 to TRBJ2-6, with 8 bases lining up with TRBD1. Germline assignment: CDR1 SNHLY and CDR2 FYNNEI. J gave up 2 bases and V 5 bases, and 14 bases lay outside the gene matches. This CDR3 has 19 residues. The CDR3 region is CASSYFRGLQIPGANVLTF. DNA for the CDR3: TGTGCCAGCAGTTATTTCAGGGGGCTCCAGATACCTGGGGCCAACGTCCTGACTTTC.

The rearrangement uses TRBV11-2 and TRBJ2-7; tentatively, D is TRBD2 (6 bases). CDR3 length equals 14 residues. CDR1 and CDR2 (germline): SGHAT, FQNNGV. V was shortened by 6 bases and J by 1 base, with 13 bases between the two germline ends. CDR3 sequence: CASRTRGMSYEQYF. DNA of the CDR3: TGTGCCAGCAGAACTCGGGGGATGTCCTACGAGCAGTACTTC.

This clone was seen more than once but under ten times. At one boundary the junction diverges from the germline segment, which might be a read error. The chain recombines TRBV3-1 (or the pseudogene TRBV3-2) with TRBJ1-1; the match to TRBD1 covers 8 bases. This CDR3 has 12 amino acids. Germline V gene data show CDR1 as LGHDT and CDR2 as YNNKEL (reference sequence). In DNA, the CDR3 is TGTGCCAGCAGCCAAGGAGAACTGACAGGGGCCTTT. Residues: CASSQGELTGAF.